This TCR beta chain was captured by sequencing in a study of shared clonotypes between healthy human individuals. With regard to this clone: The target antigen is unknown. The same CDR3 is also encoded by other DNA sequences in this sample.

Some clones are missing from TCRdb's copy, which holds only in-frame ones; the method was immunoSEQ multiplex PCR. The sample shows millions of clones, around nine tenths of them seen only once. V lost 0 bases and J lost 0; bases outside the gene matches: 1. The CDR3 loop spans 15 amino acids. Germline values: CDR1 SGDLS, CDR2 YYNGEE. Whole-study results and caveats: Compared with clonotypes that all four donors shared, non-shared clonotypes had lower generation probabilities.

Sequencing was performed on naive CD4+ T cells sorted from blood. Subset described: CD45RA+ positively selected. The receptor's source is a man aged 18 to 30 in good health. The rearrangement uses TRBV9 and TRBJ2-3; 7 bases line up with TRBD2. CDR3 region: CASSVEAGSTDTQYF. CDR3 nucleotide sequence: TGTGCCAGCAGCGTAGAAGCGGGGAGCACAGATACGCAGTATTTT.